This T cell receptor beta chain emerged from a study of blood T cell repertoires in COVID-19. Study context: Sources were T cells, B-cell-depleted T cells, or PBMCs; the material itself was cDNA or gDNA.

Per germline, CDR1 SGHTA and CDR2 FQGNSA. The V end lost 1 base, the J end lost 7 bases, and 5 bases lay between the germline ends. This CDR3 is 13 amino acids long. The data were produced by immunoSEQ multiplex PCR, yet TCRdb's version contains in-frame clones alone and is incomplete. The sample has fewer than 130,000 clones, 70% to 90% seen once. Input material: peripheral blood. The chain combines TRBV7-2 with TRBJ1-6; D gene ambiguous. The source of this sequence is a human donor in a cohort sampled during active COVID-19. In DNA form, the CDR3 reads TGTGCCAGCAGCTTAGTAGCGAATTCACCCCTCCACTTT. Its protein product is CASSLVANSPLHF.